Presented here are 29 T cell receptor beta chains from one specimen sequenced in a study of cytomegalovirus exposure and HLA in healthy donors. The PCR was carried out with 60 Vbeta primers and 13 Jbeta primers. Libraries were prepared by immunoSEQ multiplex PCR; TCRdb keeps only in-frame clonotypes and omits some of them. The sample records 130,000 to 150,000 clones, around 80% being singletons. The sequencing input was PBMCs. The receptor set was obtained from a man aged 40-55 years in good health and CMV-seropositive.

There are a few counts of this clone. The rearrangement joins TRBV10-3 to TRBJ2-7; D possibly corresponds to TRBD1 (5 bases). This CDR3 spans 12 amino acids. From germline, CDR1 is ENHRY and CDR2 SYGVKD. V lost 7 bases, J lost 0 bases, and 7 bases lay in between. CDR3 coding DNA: TGTGCCATCAAGGGGTCCTCCTACGAGCAGTACTTC. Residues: CAIKGSSYEQYF.

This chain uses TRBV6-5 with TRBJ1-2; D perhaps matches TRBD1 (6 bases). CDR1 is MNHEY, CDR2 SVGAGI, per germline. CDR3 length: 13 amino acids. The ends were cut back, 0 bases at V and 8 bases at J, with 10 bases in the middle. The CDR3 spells CASSYSQGMGYTF. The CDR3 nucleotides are TGTGCCAGCAGTTACTCGCAGGGGATGGGCTACACCTTC.

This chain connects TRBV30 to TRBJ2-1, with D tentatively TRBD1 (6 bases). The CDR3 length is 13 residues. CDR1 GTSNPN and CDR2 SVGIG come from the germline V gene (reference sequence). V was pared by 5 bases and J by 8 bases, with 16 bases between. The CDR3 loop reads CAWANRAAHEQFF. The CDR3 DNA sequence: TGTGCCTGGGCTAACAGGGCGGCCCATGAGCAGTTCTTC.

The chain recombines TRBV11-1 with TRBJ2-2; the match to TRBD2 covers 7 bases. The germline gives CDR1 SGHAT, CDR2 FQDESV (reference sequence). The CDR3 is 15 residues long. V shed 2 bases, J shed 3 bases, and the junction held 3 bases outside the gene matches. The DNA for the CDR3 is TGTGCCAGCAGCTTATGGGCGGGAGACACCGGGGAGCTGTTTTTT. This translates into CASSLWAGDTGELFF.

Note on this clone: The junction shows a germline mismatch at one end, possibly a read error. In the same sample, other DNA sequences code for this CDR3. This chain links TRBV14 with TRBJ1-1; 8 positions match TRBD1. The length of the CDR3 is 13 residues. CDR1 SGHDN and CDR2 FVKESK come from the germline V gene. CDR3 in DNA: TGTGCCAGTAGCCCACCGGGACAGGCTCTGGCTTTCTTT. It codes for CASSPPGQALAFF. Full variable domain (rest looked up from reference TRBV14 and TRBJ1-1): EAGVTQFPSHSVIEKGQTVTLRCDPISGHDNLYWYRRVMGKEIKFLLHFVKESKQDESGMPNNRFLAERTGGTYSTLKVQPAELEDSGVYFCASSPPGQALAFFGQGTRLTVV.

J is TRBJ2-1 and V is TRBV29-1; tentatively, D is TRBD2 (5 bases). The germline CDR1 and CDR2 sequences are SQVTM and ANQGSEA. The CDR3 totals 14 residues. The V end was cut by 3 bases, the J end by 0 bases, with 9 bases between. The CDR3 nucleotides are TGCAGCGTTGAGGCTAGCCTCTCCTACAATGAGCAGTTCTTC. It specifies CSVEASLSYNEQFF.

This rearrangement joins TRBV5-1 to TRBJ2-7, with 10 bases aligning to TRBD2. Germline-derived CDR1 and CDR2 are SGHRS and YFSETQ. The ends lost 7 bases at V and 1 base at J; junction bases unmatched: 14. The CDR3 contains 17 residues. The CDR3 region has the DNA TGCGCCAGCCAACGCGGGGTCGCTAGCGGGAGTTCCTACGAGCAGTACTTC. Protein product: CASQRGVASGSSYEQYF.

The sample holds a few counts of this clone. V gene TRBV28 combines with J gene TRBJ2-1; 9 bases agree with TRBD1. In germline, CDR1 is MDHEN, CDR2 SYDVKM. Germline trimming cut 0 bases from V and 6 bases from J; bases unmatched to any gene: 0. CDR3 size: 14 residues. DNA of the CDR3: TGTGCCAGCAGTTTATGGACAGGGGGCAATGAGCAGTTCTTC. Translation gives CASSLWTGGNEQFF. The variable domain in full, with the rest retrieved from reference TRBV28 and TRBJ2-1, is DVKVTQSSRYLVKRTGEKVFLECVQDMDHENMFWYRQDPGLGLRLIYFSYDVKMKEKGDIPEGYSVSREKKERFSLILESASTNQTSMYLCASSLWTGGNEQFFGPGTRLTVL.

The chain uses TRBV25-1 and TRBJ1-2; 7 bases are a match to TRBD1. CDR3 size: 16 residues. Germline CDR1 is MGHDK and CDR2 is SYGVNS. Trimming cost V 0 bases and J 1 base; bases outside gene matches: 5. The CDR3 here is CASSEYGTDFNYGYTF. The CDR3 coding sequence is TGTGCCAGCAGTGAATATGGGACAGATTTTAACTATGGCTACACCTTC.

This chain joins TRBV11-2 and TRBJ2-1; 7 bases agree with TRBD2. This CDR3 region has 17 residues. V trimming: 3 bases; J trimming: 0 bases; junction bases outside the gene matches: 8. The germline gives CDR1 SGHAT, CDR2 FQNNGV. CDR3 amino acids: CASSFGASGSSYNEQFF. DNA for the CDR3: TGTGCCAGCAGCTTCGGAGCTAGCGGCAGCTCCTACAATGAGCAGTTCTTC.

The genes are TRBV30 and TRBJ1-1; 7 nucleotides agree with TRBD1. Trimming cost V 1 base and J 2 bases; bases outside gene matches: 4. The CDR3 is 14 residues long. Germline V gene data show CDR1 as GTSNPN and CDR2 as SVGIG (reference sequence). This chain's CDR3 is CAWSATGLNTEAFF. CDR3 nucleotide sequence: TGTGCCTGGAGTGCGACAGGGTTAAACACTGAAGCTTTCTTT.

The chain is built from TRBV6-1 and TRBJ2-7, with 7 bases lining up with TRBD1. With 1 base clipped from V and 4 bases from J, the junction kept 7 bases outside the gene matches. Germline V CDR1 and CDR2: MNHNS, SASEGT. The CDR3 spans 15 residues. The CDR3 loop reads CASSEVGQSRYEQYF. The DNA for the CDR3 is TGTGCCAGCAGTGAAGTGGGACAGAGCCGTTACGAGCAGTACTTC.

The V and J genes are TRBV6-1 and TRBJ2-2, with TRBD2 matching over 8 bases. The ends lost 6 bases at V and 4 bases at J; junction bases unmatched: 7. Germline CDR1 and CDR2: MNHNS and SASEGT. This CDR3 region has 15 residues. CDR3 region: CASSRLALGTGELFF. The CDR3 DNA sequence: TGTGCCAGCAGCCGACTAGCGCTAGGCACCGGGGAGCTGTTTTTT.

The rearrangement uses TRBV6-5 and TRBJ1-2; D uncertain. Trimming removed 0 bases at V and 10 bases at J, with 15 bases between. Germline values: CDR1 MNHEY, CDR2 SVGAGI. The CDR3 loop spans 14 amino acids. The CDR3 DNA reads TGTGCCAGCAGTTACTCGAACGGAGGAACTGACTACACCTTC. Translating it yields CASSYSNGGTDYTF.

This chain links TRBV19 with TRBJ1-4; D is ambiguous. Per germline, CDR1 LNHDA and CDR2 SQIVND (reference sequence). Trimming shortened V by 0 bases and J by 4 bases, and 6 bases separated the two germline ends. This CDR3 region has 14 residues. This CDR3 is CASSIERFNEKLFF. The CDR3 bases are TGTGCCAGTAGTATAGAGAGATTTAATGAAAAACTGTTTTTT. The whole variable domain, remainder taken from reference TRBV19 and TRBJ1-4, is DGGITQSPKYLFRKEGQNVTLSCEQNLNHDAMYWYRQDPGQGLRLIYYSQIVNDFQKGDIAEGYSVSREKKESFPLTVTSAQKNPTAFYLCASSIERFNEKLFFGSGTQLSVL.

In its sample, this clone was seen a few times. The CDR3 loop is CASSPFGGSGRYNEQFF. CDR3 bases: TGTGCCAGCAGCCCATTCGGTGGTAGCGGGAGATACAATGAGCAGTTCTTC. V and J are TRBV11-2 and TRBJ2-1; 9 bases are shared with TRBD2. CDR1 and CDR2 from the germline V gene are SGHAT and FQNNGV. After removal of 5 bases from V and 4 bases from J, the junction contained 12 bases not matched to a gene. The CDR3 has 17 residues.

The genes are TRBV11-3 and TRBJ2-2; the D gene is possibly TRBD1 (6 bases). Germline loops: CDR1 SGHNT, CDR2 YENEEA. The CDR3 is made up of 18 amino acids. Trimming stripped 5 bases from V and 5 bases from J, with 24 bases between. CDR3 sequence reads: CASSVSSWGHEFTGELFF. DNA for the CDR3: TGTGCCAGCAGCGTCTCAAGTTGGGGACACGAGTTTACCGGGGAGCTGTTTTTT.

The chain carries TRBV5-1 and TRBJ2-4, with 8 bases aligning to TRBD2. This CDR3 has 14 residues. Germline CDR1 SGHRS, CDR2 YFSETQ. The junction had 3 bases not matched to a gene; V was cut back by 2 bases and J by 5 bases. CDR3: CASSFGTSENIQYF. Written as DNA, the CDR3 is TGCGCCAGCAGCTTTGGGACTAGTGAAAACATTCAGTACTTC. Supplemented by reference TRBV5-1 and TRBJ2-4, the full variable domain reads KAGVTQTPRYLIKTRGQQVTLSCSPISGHRSVSWYQQTPGQGLQFLFEYFSETQRNKGNFPGRFSGRQFSNSRSEMNVSTLELGDSALYLCASSFGTSENIQYFGAGTRLSVL.

The CDR3 DNA is TGTGCCAGCAGCAGGGGACAGGGCGGTGAAAAACTGTTTTTT. This translates into CASSRGQGGEKLFF. The chain has TRBV5-5 and TRBJ1-4; 9 nucleotides line up with TRBD1. Germline V CDR1 and CDR2: SGHKS, YYEKEE (reference sequence). Trimming cost V 4 bases and J 7 bases; bases outside gene matches: 5. The CDR3 has 14 residues.

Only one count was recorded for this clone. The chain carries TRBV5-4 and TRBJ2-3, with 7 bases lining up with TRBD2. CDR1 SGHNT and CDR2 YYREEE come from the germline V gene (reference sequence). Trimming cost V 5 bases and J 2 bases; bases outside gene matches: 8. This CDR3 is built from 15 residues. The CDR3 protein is CASRPGGGATDTQYF. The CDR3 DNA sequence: TGTGCCAGCAGACCCGGGGGAGGGGCCACAGATACGCAGTATTTT.

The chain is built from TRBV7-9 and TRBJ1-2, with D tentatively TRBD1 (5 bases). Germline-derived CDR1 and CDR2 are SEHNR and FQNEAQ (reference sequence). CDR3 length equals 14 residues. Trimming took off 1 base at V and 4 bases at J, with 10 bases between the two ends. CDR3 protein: CASSLGTTSYGYTF. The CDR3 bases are TGTGCCAGCAGCTTAGGGACAACCAGCTATGGCTACACCTTC.

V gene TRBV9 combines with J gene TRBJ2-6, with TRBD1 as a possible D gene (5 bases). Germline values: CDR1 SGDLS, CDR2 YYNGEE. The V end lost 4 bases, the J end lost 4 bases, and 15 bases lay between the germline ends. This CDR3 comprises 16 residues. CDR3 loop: CASSPTGTEGANVLTF. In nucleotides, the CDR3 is TGTGCCAGCAGCCCCACAGGAACGGAAGGGGCCAACGTCCTGACTTTC.

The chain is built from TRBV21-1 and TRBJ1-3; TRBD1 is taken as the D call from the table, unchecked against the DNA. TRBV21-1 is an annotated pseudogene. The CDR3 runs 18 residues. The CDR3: CASSEPPIDRHSGNTIYF. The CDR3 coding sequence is TGTGCCAGCAGCGAACCTCCTATCGACAGACACTCTGGAAACACCATATATTTT.

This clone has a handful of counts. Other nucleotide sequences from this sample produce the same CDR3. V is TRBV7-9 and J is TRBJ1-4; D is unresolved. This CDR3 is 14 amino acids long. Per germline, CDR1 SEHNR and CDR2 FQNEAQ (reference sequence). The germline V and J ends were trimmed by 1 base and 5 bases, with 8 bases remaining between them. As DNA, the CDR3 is TGTGCCAGCAGCTTAGGCAGGTCCAATGAAAAACTGTTTTTT. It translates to CASSLGRSNEKLFF.

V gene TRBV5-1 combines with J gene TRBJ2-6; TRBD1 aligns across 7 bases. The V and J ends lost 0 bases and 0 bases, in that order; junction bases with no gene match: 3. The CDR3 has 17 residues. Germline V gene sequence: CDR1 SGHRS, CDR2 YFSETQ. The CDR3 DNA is TGCGCCAGCAGCTTGGAGGGGGCCAACTCTGGGGCCAACGTCCTGACTTTC. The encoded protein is CASSLEGANSGANVLTF.

CDR3 sequence reads: CASGIHGRGPGYTF. The CDR3 nucleotides are TGTGCCAGCGGGATCCACGGCAGGGGGCCTGGCTACACCTTC. The chain joins TRBV28 to TRBJ1-2, with 8 bases that match TRBD1. Germline assignment: CDR1 MDHEN and CDR2 SYDVKM. The CDR3 runs 14 residues. The V and J ends lost 8 bases and 7 bases, in that order; junction bases with no gene match: 12.

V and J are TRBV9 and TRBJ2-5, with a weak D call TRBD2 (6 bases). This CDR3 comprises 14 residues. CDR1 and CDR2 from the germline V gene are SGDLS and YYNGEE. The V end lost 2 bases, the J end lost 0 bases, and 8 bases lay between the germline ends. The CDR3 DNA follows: TGTGCCAGCAGCGTTGGGACTTACCAAGAGACCCAGTACTTC. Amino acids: CASSVGTYQETQYF.

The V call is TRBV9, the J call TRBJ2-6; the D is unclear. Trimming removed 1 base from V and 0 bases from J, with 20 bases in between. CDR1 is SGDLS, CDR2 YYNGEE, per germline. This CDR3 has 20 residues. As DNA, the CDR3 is TGTGCCAGCAGCGTACGTGTCCCGGGTCCCTCTTTCTCTGGGGCCAACGTCCTGACTTTC. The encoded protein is CASSVRVPGPSFSGANVLTF.

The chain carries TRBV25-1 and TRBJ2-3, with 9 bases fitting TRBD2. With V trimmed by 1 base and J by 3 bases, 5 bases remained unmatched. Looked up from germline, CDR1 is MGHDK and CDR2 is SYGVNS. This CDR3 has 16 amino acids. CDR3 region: CASSEWGGRGTDTQYF. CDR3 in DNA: TGTGCCAGCAGTGAATGGGGCGGGAGGGGGACAGATACGCAGTATTTT.